Each of the 24 T cell receptor beta chains below was sequenced from the same sample in a study of response to subunit inactivated influenza vaccine. From the RT-PCR reads, TCRdb called clonotypes with MiXCR, one entry per CDR3 protein. The sample has 550,000 to 650,000 distinct CDR3 sequences; over 9.5% are singletons. The source was PBMCs from blood, collected on the day of vaccination. These receptors originate from a man aged 50 or older who received an inactivated influenza vaccine.

The CDR3, as DNA: TGTGCCAGCAGTTACGGGGACGGGAGGACCCAGTACTTC. Translating gives CASSYGDGRTQYF. The rearrangement links TRBV6-6 to TRBJ2-5; a possible D gene is TRBD2 (6 bases). The CDR3 totals 13 residues. Germline V lookup: CDR1 MNHNY, CDR2 SVGAGI (reference sequence). V was pared by 2 bases and J by 7 bases, with 11 bases between.

This chain connects TRBV3-1 to TRBJ2-6, with D hard to call. The V and J ends lost 4 bases and 4 bases respectively, with 11 bases between them. CDR3 length equals 15 residues. Germline CDR1 reads LGHDT; CDR2 reads YNNKEL (reference sequence). CDR3 residues: CASSRQVTGANVLTF. For the CDR3, the DNA is TGTGCCAGCAGCCGGCAGGTCACCGGGGCCAACGTCCTGACTTTC.

This clonotype was seen more than once but under ten times. The chain is built from TRBV15 and TRBJ2-7; possibly TRBD1 for D (6 bases). The CDR3 is made up of 16 amino acids. Looked up from germline, CDR1 is LNHNV and CDR2 is YYDKDF (reference sequence). The ends were cut back, 0 bases at V and 0 bases at J, with 12 bases in the middle. The CDR3 reads CATSRDWQGSSYEQYF. DNA of the CDR3: TGTGCCACCAGCAGAGATTGGCAGGGGAGCTCCTACGAGCAGTACTTC.

V is TRBV5-1 and J is TRBJ2-7, with D uncertain. From germline, CDR1 is SGHRS and CDR2 YFSETQ. Between the trimmed V and J ends, which lost 0 bases and 0 bases, there was a span of 7 bases. The CDR3 consists of 14 residues. The chain's CDR3 is CASSLDATSYEQYF. CDR3 nucleotide sequence: TGCGCCAGCAGCTTGGACGCTACCTCCTACGAGCAGTACTTC.

This clonotype was detected many times. The chain combines TRBV12-3 or TRBV12-4 with TRBJ2-2; possible D gene TRBD2, 6 bases. V was cut by 4 bases and J by 4 bases, with 10 bases left in between. The CDR3 covers 14 residues. CDR3 residues: CASSSGTRTGELFF. In DNA, the CDR3 is TGTGCCAGCAGTTCCGGGACTCGCACCGGGGAGCTGTTTTTT.

This clonotype occurred a few times. The chain couples TRBV29-1 to TRBJ1-2; D is uncertain. The V end was cut by 4 bases, the J end by 1 base, with 4 bases between. The CDR3 spans 11 residues. Germline V lookup: CDR1 SQVTM, CDR2 ANQGSEA. CDR3 coding DNA: TGCAGCGTTGTATATAACTATGGCTACACCTTC. It specifies CSVVYNYGYTF.

This sequence joins TRBV20-1 and TRBJ2-7; D is ambiguous. The germline V gene encodes CDR1 DFQATT and CDR2 SNEGSKA (reference sequence). Trimming left V 0 bases short and J 2 bases short, with 5 bases between. The CDR3 runs 12 residues. The CDR3 region is CSARDSAYEQYF. CDR3 DNA sequence: TGCAGTGCTAGAGATTCGGCCTACGAGCAGTACTTC.

J is TRBJ2-1 and V is TRBV15; no clear D. Germline CDR1 reads LNHNV; CDR2 reads YYDKDF (reference sequence). This CDR3 is built from 13 residues. V lost 1 base and J lost 7, with 8 bases in between. The CDR3 is CATSRVLENEQFF. In DNA, the CDR3 is TGTGCCACCAGCAGAGTTCTGGAAAATGAGCAGTTCTTC.

This clonotype was observed at least ten times. The chain has TRBV20-1 and TRBJ1-4; no definite D call. There are 16 residues in the CDR3. Trimming pared 0 bases from V and 5 bases from J, leaving 16 bases between. Germline values: CDR1 DFQATT, CDR2 SNEGSKA (reference sequence). The DNA for the CDR3 is TGCAGTGCTAGAGATCTATCGGCGGGTAAAAATGAAAAACTGTTTTTT. Translation: CSARDLSAGKNEKLFF.

This clonotype was counted ten times or more. This rearrangement joins TRBV20-1 to TRBJ2-5, with a possible D match to TRBD1 (6 bases). The CDR3 runs to 15 residues. CDR1 is DFQATT and CDR2 is SNEGSKA in the germline V gene (reference sequence). V was shortened by 6 bases and J by 1 base, with 18 bases between the two germline ends. The CDR3 nucleotides read TGCAGTGCCCCCGACAGGCAGGGGACCCAAGAGACCCAGTACTTC. It specifies CSAPDRQGTQETQYF.

This clonotype was counted ten times or more. The rearrangement uses TRBV12-3 or TRBV12-4 and TRBJ2-3, with 7 bases identical to TRBD2. This CDR3 comprises 15 residues. With V trimmed by 3 bases and J by 1 base, 4 bases remained unmatched. CDR3 in amino acids: CASSLRAGGTDTQYF. In DNA form, the CDR3 reads TGTGCCAGCAGTTTGAGGGCGGGAGGCACAGATACGCAGTATTTT.

This clonotype was seen at least ten times. The chain links TRBV12-3 or TRBV12-4 to TRBJ2-5; D possibly corresponds to TRBD2 (6 bases). This CDR3 has 12 residues. V was pared by 4 bases and J by 5 bases, with 8 bases between. As DNA, the CDR3 is TGTGCCAGCAGTTGGGCGGGGGAGACCCAGTACTTC. It encodes CASSWAGETQYF.

This clonotype was counted at least ten times. This sequence joins TRBV20-1 and TRBJ1-1; tentative D call: TRBD1 (6 bases). CDR3 length: 16 residues. Germline-derived CDR1 and CDR2 are DFQATT and SNEGSKA (reference sequence). Trimming left V 5 bases short and J 7 bases short, with 26 bases between. CDR3 in DNA: TGCAGTGCTGACGGCCTACAGGGAGGGGGGAACGGTGAAGCTTTCTTT. It codes for CSADGLQGGGNGEAFF.

The chain joins TRBV5-1 to TRBJ2-3, with TRBD1 matching over 10 bases. The CDR3 length is 16 residues. Germline V gives CDR1 SGHRS, CDR2 YFSETQ. J gave up 4 bases and V 4 bases, and 9 bases lay outside the gene matches. CDR3 coding DNA: TGCGCCAGCAGCCCGACAGGGGGCACGGTCGCAGATACGCAGTATTTT. Translating it yields CASSPTGGTVADTQYF.

The rearrangement uses TRBV6-2 or TRBV6-3 and TRBJ1-5, with D possibly matching TRBD1 (6 bases). The V gene lost 7 bases and the J gene lost 0 bases, with 22 bases spanning the gap. The CDR3 totals 18 residues. Germline CDR1 and CDR2: MNHEY and SVGEGT. In nucleotides, the CDR3 is TGTGCCAGCACCCACATTGGACAGTGGGCTTATAGCAATCAGCCCCAGCATTTT. It codes for CASTHIGQWAYSNQPQHF.

The chain couples TRBV12-3 or TRBV12-4 to TRBJ2-5; 7 positions agree with TRBD2. The CDR3 sequence is 13 residues long. V was pared by 4 bases and J by 6 bases, with 5 bases of the junction left unmatched. CDR3 bases: TGTGCCAGCAGTTCATCGACTAGCCAGACCCAGTACTTC. This translates into CASSSSTSQTQYF.

This chain uses TRBV7-3 with TRBJ2-1; TRBD2 matches at 7 bases. Germline CDR1 reads SGHTA; CDR2 reads FQGTGA. With 4 bases clipped from V and 9 bases from J, the junction kept 6 bases outside the gene matches. The length of the CDR3 is 13 residues. CDR3 DNA sequence: TGTGCCAGCAGCTCTACCCCGGGAGGTGAGCAGTTCTTC. It translates to CASSSTPGGEQFF.

The rearrangement uses TRBV20-1 and TRBJ1-6, with a weak D call TRBD1 (6 bases). Trimming stripped 6 bases from V and 7 bases from J, with 19 bases between. The germline V gene has CDR1 DFQATT and CDR2 SNEGSKA (reference sequence). The CDR3 is 15 residues long. The CDR3 DNA is TGCAGTGCCCCTCGGGGCCGGACAGCGAATTCACCCCTCCACTTT. It yields the protein CSAPRGRTANSPLHF.

This clonotype was seen only a few times. The chain is built from TRBV5-5 and TRBJ2-7; weak D call: TRBD2 (6 bases). CDR1 SGHKS and CDR2 YYEKEE come from the germline V gene (reference sequence). Between the trimmed V and J ends, which lost 4 bases and 6 bases, there was a span of 14 bases. There are 13 residues in the CDR3. DNA for the CDR3: TGTGCCAGCAGCGCAGGGCTAGCGACCGAGCAGTACTTC. Translation gives CASSAGLATEQYF.

This clonotype occurred a few times. The chain recombines TRBV15 with TRBJ1-4, with D uncertain. The CDR3 runs to 16 residues. Trimming pared 2 bases from V and 8 bases from J, leaving 18 bases between. CDR1 is LNHNV and CDR2 is YYDKDF in the germline V gene (reference sequence). This chain's CDR3 is CATSRRRPYVGEKLFF. CDR3 nucleotides: TGTGCCACCAGCAGACGCAGACCCTATGTCGGGGAAAAACTGTTTTTT.

The chain has TRBV3-1 and TRBJ2-7, with D uncertain. CDR1 and CDR2 (germline): LGHDT, YNNKEL (reference sequence). This CDR3 has 16 residues. The germline V and J ends were trimmed by 1 base and 2 bases, with 15 bases remaining between them. This CDR3 reads CASSQGMVTAPYEQYF. In DNA, the CDR3 is TGTGCCAGCAGCCAAGGTATGGTGACGGCGCCCTACGAGCAGTACTTC.

This clonotype came up a few times. The rearrangement uses TRBV10-3 and TRBJ1-6; D gene uncertain. The V end was cut by 10 bases, the J end by 8 bases, with 18 bases between. Germline V gives CDR1 ENHRY, CDR2 SYGVKD. The length of the CDR3 is 14 residues. This CDR3 reads CATSLTVSDSPLHF. Written as DNA, the CDR3 is TGTGCCACCTCGTTAACAGTGTCGGATTCACCCCTCCACTTT.

This clonotype was detected only a few times. The V and J genes are TRBV2 and TRBJ2-7, with unresolved D. CDR1 is SNHLY, CDR2 FYNNEI, per germline. V dropped 8 bases and J dropped 3 bases, with 11 bases sitting between them. The CDR3 runs to 12 residues. Written as DNA, the CDR3 is TGTGCCAGCGGGGTCCGATTCTACGAGCAGTACTTC. As protein: CASGVRFYEQYF.

The sample holds many counts of this clonotype. The J gene is TRBJ2-4, the V gene TRBV4-1; D tentatively reads TRBD1 or TRBD2 (6 bases each). Germline assignment: CDR1 MGHRA and CDR2 YSYEKL. The CDR3 has 14 amino acids. V lost 2 bases to trimming and J lost 7 bases, with 12 bases between them. The CDR3 region has the DNA TGCGCCAGCAGCCAACCTCAGGGGAGGAACATTCAGTACTTC. Encoded protein: CASSQPQGRNIQYF.